The 5 T cell receptor beta chains listed next were all sequenced from one sample in a study of beta chain features in type 1 diabetes. Points from the study as a whole: TCRB CDR3s from Type 1 diabetes patients were moderately but significantly shorter in all four CD4+ subsets.

Their cognate antigens are unknown. Investigators reverse transcribed all isolated RNA, so they sequenced expressed TCRB transcripts. Sequencing used immunoSEQ multiplex PCR; TCRdb keeps in-frame clones, though not all of them. The profile shows some 110,000 clones, about a sixth of them singletons. Sequencing was done on a sample of central memory CD4+ T cells from blood. Receptor source: a man younger than 45 with type 1 diabetes.

In its sample, this clone was seen a few times. The chain is built from TRBV30 and TRBJ2-7; TRBD1 agrees at 9 bases. The junction had 7 bases not matched to a gene; V was cut back by 0 bases and J by 4 bases. The CDR3 runs 15 residues. CDR1 and CDR2 (germline): GTSNPN, SVGIG (reference sequence). Here the CDR3 DNA reads TGTGCCTGGAGTGTAAGTGGACAGGGGATATACGAGCAGTACTTC. The encoded protein is CAWSVSGQGIYEQYF.

The genes are TRBV9 and TRBJ1-2, with unresolved D. This CDR3 has 13 residues. V was cut by 4 bases and J by 7 bases, with 14 bases left in between. The germline gives CDR1 SGDLS, CDR2 YYNGEE. CDR3 bases: TGTGCCAGCAGCCCACCTGACCATCCTGGCTACACCTTC. As protein: CASSPPDHPGYTF.

The table lists this clone with many counts. The CDR3 loop reads CAWSRGRQETQYF. The CDR3, as DNA: TGTGCCTGGAGCAGGGGGCGGCAAGAGACCCAGTACTTC. The J gene is TRBJ2-5, the V gene TRBV30; 8 nucleotides agree with TRBD1. The CDR3 totals 13 residues. J lost 2 bases, V lost 3 bases, and 2 bases had no gene match. Germline V CDR1 and CDR2: GTSNPN, SVGIG (reference sequence). Combining the CDR3 with reference TRBV30 and TRBJ2-5 gives the whole variable domain SQTIHQWPATLVQPVGSPLSLECTVEGTSNPNLYWYRQAAGRGLQLLFYSVGIGQISSEVPQNLSASRPQDRQFILSSKKLLLSDSGFYLCAWSRGRQETQYFGPGTRLLVL.

This clone was seen a few times. The chain combines TRBV5-8 with TRBJ2-3, with TRBD1 matching over 8 bases. The trim removed 2 bases at V and 2 bases at J, leaving 4 bases unmatched. The CDR3 consists of 15 residues. Germline V gene sequence: CDR1 SGHTS, CDR2 YDEGEE. CDR3 protein: CASSFDRGYTDTQYF. CDR3 bases: TGTGCCAGCAGCTTTGACAGGGGATACACAGATACGCAGTATTTT.

The rearrangement links TRBV4-3 to TRBJ2-3; 12 bases are shared with TRBD2. CDR3 size: 17 residues. V lost 3 bases to trimming and J lost 3 bases; unmatched junction nucleotides: 7. Per the germline V gene, CDR1 is LGHNA and CDR2 is YSLEER. CDR3 sequence (DNA): TGCGCCAGCAGCCAGGACACGACTAGCGGGGGAACAGATACGCAGTATTTT. Translating it yields CASSQDTTSGGTDTQYF.